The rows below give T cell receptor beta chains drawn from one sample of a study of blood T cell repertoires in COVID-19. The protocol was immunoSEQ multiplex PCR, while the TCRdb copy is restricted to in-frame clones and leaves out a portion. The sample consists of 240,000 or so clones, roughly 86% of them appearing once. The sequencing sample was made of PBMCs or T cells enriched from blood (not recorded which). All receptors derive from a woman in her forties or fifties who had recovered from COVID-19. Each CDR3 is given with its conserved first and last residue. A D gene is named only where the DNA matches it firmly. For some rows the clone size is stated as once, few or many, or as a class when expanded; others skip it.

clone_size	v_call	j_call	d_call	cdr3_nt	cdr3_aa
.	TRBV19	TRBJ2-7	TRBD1	TGTGCCAGTAGTAGGGACAGAAAGTACGAGCAGTACTTC	CASSRDRKYEQYF
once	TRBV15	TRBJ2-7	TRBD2	TGTGCCACCAGCAGAGGCAATAGCGGGGGCTCCTACGAGCAGTACTTC	CATSRGNSGGSYEQYF
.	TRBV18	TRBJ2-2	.	TGTGCCAGCTCACCAAGACAGCAGAACACCGGGGAGCTGTTTTTT	CASSPRQQNTGELFF
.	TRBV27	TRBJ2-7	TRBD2	TGTGCCAGCAGTCCTTCCACTAGCGGGAGGTCCTACGAGCAGTACTTC	CASSPSTSGRSYEQYF
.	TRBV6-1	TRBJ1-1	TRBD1	TGTGCCAGCAGAGAAGGGGGCCGGTTTGATGAAGCTTTCTTT	CASREGGRFDEAFF
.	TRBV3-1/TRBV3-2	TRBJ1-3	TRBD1	TGTGCCAGCAGCCAAGGGAGGACAGGATCCTCTGGAAACACCATATATTTT	CASSQGRTGSSGNTIYF
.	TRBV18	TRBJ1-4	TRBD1	TGTGCCAGCTCACCAGGGAAGGGACAGAGGAATGAAAAACTGTTTTTT	CASSPGKGQRNEKLFF
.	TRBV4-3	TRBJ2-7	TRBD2	TGCGCCAGCAGCCAAGGTCGAGCGGGAGGAGGAATCGAGCAGTACTTC	CASSQGRAGGGIEQYF
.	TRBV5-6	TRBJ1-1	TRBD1	TGTGCCAGCAGCGGGCGGACAGGGGGCTCCGTAGCTTTCTTT	CASSGRTGGSVAFF
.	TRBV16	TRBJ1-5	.	TGTGCCAGCAGCGCGCGTCAGGGGAGCAATCAGCCCCAGCATTTT	CASSARQGSNQPQHF
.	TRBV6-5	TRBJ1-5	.	TGTGCCAGCAGTTCTAGGGGGGGGAATCAGCCCCAGCATTTT	CASSSRGGNQPQHF
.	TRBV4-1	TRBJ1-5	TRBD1	TGCGCCAGCAGCCAAGGGGACAGGGTGAATCAGCCCCAGCATTTT	CASSQGDRVNQPQHF
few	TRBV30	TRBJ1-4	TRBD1	TGTGCCTGGGGGAGACAGGGGGTCGAAAAACTGTTTTTT	CAWGRQGVEKLFF
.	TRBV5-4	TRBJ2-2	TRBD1	TGTGCCAGCAGCCCCACCCTAGGACAGGGTTACACCGGGGAGCTGTTTTTT	CASSPTLGQGYTGELFF
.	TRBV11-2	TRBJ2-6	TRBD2	TGTGCCAGCAGCTTAGAAAGGACTAGCGGTACCGGGGCCAACGTCCTGACTTTC	CASSLERTSGTGANVLTF
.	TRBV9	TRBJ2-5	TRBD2	TGTGCCAGCAGCGCGGGACTAGCGGGAGTTGTACAAGAGACCCAGTACTTC	CASSAGLAGVVQETQYF
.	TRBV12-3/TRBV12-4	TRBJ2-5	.	TGTGCCAGCAGTTTATTGCCAGAGCAGGACCAGTACTTC	CASSLLPEQDQYF
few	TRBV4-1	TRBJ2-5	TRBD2	TGCGCCAGCAGCCAGGGAAGACTAGCGGGGGGGCCAGAGACCCAGTACTTC	CASSQGRLAGGPETQYF
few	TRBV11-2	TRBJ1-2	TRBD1	TGTGCCAGCAGCTTAGGGACAGGGGGTGCAGCTAACTATGGCTACACCTTC	CASSLGTGGAANYGYTF
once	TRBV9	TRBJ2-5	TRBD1	TGTGCCAGCAGCGTAGCTTGGGGACAGGGGGCGAGAGAGACCCAGTACTTC	CASSVAWGQGARETQYF
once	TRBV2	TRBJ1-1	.	TGTGCCAGCCTTCAGGGGTACACTGAAGCTTTCTTT	CASLQGYTEAFF
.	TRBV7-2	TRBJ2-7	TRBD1	TGTGCCAGCAGCTTAGCTACAGGGGGAGCCTACGAGCAGTACTTC	CASSLATGGAYEQYF
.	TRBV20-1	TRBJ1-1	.	TGCAGTGCTAGTCCGATTTGGACAAAGGGTACTGAAGCTTTCTTT	CSASPIWTKGTEAFF
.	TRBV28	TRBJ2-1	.	TGTGCCAGCAGGGTTAAACAGGGACCGAACAATGAGCAGTTCTTC	CASRVKQGPNNEQFF
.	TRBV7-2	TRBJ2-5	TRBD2	TGTGCCAGCAGCTTACAACTAGCGGAGCAAGAGACCCAGTACTTC	CASSLQLAEQETQYF
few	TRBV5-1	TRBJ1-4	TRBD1	TGCGCCAGCAGCTTTACAGGGGGGAATGAAAAACTGTTTTTT	CASSFTGGNEKLFF
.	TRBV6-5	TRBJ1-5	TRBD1	TGTGCCAGCAGTATACAGGGGGTGAGCAATCAGCCCCAGCATTTT	CASSIQGVSNQPQHF
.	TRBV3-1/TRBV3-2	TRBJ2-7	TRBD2	TGTGCCAGCAGCCGAGGGACTAGCGGGAGCAACTCCTACGAGCAGTACTTC	CASSRGTSGSNSYEQYF
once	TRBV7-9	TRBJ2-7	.	TGTGCCAGCAGCTTAGCGGGGAAGGGGGCCTACGAGCAGTACTTC	CASSLAGKGAYEQYF
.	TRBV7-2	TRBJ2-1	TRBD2	TGTGCCAGCAGCACCCGGGACTATAACAATGAGCAGTTCTTC	CASSTRDYNNEQFF
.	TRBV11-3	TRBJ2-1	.	TGTGCCAGCAGCTTAAGCATCTATGAGCAGTTCTTC	CASSLSIYEQFF
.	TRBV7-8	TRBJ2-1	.	TGTGCCAGCAAAAAAACGGGGGGCAGCTCCTACAATGAGCAGTTCTTC	CASKKTGGSSYNEQFF
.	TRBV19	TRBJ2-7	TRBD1	TGTGCCAGTAGTACGGACAGGGTAGGCTACGAGCAGTACTTC	CASSTDRVGYEQYF
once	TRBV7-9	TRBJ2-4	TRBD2	TGTGCCAGCAGCCTGGGGGTGCGGGAGGCCCCAGGTGAGGACATTCAGTACTTC	CASSLGVREAPGEDIQYF
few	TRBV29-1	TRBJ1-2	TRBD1	TGCAGCGCCCCCTCACAGGGGTTATCTGGCTACACCTTC	CSAPSQGLSGYTF
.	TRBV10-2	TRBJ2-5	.	TGCGCCAGCAGTGAGTGGGGACTCCCACAAGAGACCCAGTACTTC	CASSEWGLPQETQYF
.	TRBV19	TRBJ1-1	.	TGTGCCAGTAGTCTTGGGGCGATATTGAACACTGAAGCTTTCTTT	CASSLGAILNTEAFF